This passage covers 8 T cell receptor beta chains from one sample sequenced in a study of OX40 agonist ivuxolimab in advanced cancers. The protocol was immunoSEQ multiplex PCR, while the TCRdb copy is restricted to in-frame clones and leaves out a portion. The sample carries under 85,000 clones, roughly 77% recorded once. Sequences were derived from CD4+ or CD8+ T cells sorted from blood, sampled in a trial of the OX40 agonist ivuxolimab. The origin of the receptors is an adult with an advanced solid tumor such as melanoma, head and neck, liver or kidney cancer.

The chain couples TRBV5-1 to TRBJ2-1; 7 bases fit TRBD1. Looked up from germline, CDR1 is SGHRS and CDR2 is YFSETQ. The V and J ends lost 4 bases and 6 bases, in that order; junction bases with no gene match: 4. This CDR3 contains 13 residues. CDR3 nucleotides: TGCGCCAGCAGCCGCGACAGGGTCAATGAGCAGTTCTTC. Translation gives CASSRDRVNEQFF.

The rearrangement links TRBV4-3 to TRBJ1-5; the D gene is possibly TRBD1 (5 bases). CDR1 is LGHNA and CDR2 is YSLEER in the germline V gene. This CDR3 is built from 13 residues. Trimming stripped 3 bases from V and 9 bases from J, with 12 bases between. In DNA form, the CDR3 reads TGCGCCAGCAGCCAGGGGGTGGGTCGGCCCCAGCATTTT. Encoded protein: CASSQGVGRPQHF.

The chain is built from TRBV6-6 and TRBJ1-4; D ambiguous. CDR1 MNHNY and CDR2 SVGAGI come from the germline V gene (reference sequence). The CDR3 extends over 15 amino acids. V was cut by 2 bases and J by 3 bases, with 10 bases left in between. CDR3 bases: TGTGCCAGCAGTTACGGTCTGACTTCTAATGAAAAACTGTTTTTT. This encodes CASSYGLTSNEKLFF.

The CDR3 here is CASSWREGSYEQYF. The CDR3 nucleotides read TGTGCCAGCAGCTGGCGGGAGGGAAGCTACGAGCAGTACTTC. V is TRBV7-2 and J is TRBJ2-7; TRBD2 aligns across 9 bases. The germline V gene has CDR1 SGHTA and CDR2 FQGNSA. The CDR3 runs to 14 residues. Germline trimming cut 4 bases from V and 3 bases from J; bases unmatched to any gene: 4.

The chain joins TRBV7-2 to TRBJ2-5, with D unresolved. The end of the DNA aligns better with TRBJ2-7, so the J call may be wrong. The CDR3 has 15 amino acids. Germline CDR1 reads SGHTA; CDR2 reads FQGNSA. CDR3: CASSLVATPTYEQYF. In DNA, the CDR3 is TGTGCCAGCAGCTTAGTTGCGACACCAACCTACGAGCAGTACTTC.

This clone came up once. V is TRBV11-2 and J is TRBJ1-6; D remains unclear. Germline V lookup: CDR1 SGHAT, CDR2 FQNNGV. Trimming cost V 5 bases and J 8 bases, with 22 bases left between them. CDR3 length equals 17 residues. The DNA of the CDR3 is TGTGCCAGCAGCGTTTCCCCGTATTTTGGGCTCGATTCACCCCTCCACTTT. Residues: CASSVSPYFGLDSPLHF.

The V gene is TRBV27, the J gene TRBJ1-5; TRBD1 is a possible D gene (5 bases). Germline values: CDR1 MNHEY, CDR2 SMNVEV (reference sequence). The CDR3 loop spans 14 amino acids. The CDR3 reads CATASAGPGRPQHF. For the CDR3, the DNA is TGTGCTACAGCCAGTGCAGGGCCCGGCCGGCCCCAGCATTTT.

The CDR3 reads CASSLLTGGDITEAFF. For the CDR3, the DNA is TGTGCCAGCAGCTTGTTGACAGGGGGCGATATCACTGAAGCTTTCTTT. V gene TRBV5-8 combines with J gene TRBJ1-1; 10 bases match TRBD1. Trimming took 1 base from V and 4 from J; bases not matched to a gene: 7. The CDR3 is 16 amino acids. The V gene's germline CDR1 is SGHTS and CDR2 YDEGEE.